This T cell receptor (beta chain) was observed in a study of T cell changes during pregnancy in multiple sclerosis. The germline CDR1 and CDR2 sequences are MNHNY and SVGAGI (reference sequence). This CDR3 is 16 amino acids long. V lost 6 bases to trimming and J lost 4 bases; unmatched junction nucleotides: 11. Assay used: immunoSEQ multiplex PCR; TCRdb lists only in-frame clones, some missing. Of around 86,000 clones in the sample, approximately 92% were seen once. The source was peripheral blood, collected in the first trimester of pregnancy. The chain joins TRBV6-6 to TRBJ2-1, with 8 bases matching TRBD1. The clonotype was recovered from a female donor with multiple sclerosis, enrolled in a pregnancy study. CDR3 nucleotide sequence: TGTGCCAGCAGCCCATCAGACAGGGGAATTTACAATGAGCAGTTCTTC. It encodes CASSPSDRGIYNEQFF.